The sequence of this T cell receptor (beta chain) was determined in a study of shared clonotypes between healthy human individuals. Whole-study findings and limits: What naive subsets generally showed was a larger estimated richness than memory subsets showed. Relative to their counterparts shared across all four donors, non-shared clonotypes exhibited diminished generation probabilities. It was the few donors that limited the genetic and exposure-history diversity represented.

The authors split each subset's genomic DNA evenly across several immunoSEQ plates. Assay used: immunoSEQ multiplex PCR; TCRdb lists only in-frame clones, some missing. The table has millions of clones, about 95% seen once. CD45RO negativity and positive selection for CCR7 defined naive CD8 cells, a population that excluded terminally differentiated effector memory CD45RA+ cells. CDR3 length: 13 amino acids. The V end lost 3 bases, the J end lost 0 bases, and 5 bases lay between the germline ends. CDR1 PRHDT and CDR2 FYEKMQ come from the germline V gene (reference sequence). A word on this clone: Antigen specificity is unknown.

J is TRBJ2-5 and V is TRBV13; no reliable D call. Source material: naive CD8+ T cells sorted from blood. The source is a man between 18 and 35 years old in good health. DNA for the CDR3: TGTGCCAGCAGCTTCCCGGACCAAGAGACCCAGTACTTC. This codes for CASSFPDQETQYF.